Presented here are 10 T cell receptor beta chains from one specimen sequenced in a study of T cells in women clearing cervical HPV infection. The table came from immunoSEQ multiplex PCR; TCRdb's copy has only in-frame clones and leaves some out. This table holds about 40,000 clones. The specimen was blood buffy coat. The receptors shown here come from a woman between 18 and 69 years old with a cervical HPV16 infection that either progressed to CIN3+ or cleared (not recorded which).

CDR3 sequence reads: CAISDPGLATTDTQYF. The CDR3 DNA, read in part, is TGTGCCATCAGTGACCCGGGACTAGCGACTACAGATACG. This chain uses TRBV10-3 with TRBJ2-3; the match to TRBD2 covers 10 bases. From the germline J gene comes the end of the CDR3, since the read stops 3 residues before it. CDR1 and CDR2 (germline): ENHRY, SYGVKD. J gave up 3 bases and V 3 bases, and 6 bases lay outside the gene matches. CDR3 length: 16 amino acids.

A remark on this clone: The read ends 3 residues early relative to the CDR3; the germline J gene fills the gap. The chain carries TRBV7-3 and TRBJ2-3; TRBD2 aligns across 7 bases. With V trimmed by 1 base and J by 0 bases, 4 bases remained unmatched. CDR1 is SGHTA and CDR2 is FQGTGA in the germline V gene. The CDR3 loop spans 16 amino acids. CDR3 in amino acids: CASSLIFSGSTDTQYF. The part of the CDR3 DNA that was read is TGTGCCAGCAGCTTAATCTTTAGCGGGAGCACAGATACG. Full variable domain (missing parts from reference TRBV7-3 and TRBJ2-3): GAGVSQTPSNKVTEKGKYVELRCDPISGHTALYWYRQSLGQGPEFLIYFQGTGAADDSGLPNDRFFAVRPEGSVSTLKIQRTERGDSAVYLCASSLIFSGSTDTQYFGPGTRLTVL.

Regarding this clone: Read coverage stops 3 residues before the CDR3 terminus; the germline J gene supplies the remainder. The chain joins TRBV5-1 to TRBJ1-1; the D is unclear. The CDR3 extends over 15 amino acids. Trimming left V 4 bases short and J 0 bases short, with 13 bases between. From germline, CDR1 is SGHRS and CDR2 YFSETQ. The CDR3 here is CASSPSEVMNTEAFF. Partial CDR3 DNA: TGCGCCAGCAGCCCCAGTGAAGTGATGAACACTGAA. The complete variable domain, with remaining parts taken from reference TRBV5-1 and TRBJ1-1, reads KAGVTQTPRYLIKTRGQQVTLSCSPISGHRSVSWYQQTPGQGLQFLFEYFSETQRNKGNFPGRFSGRQFSNSRSEMNVSTLELGDSALYLCASSPSEVMNTEAFFGQGTRLTVV.

On this clone: Sequencing ends 3 residues short of the CDR3 end; the germline J gene provides the rest. The gene calls are TRBV19 and TRBJ1-3, with D possibly being TRBD1 (5 bases). The CDR3 length is 16 residues. Germline V gene sequence: CDR1 LNHDA, CDR2 SQIVND (reference sequence). The V and J ends lost 5 bases and 4 bases respectively, with 18 bases between them. The CDR3 is CASSAGSLVRGNTIYF. Partial CDR3 DNA: TGTGCCAGTAGTGCAGGGAGCCTCGTTCGGGGAAACACC.

Concerning this clone: The read stops 3 residues short of the end of the CDR3; the missing end is completed from the germline J gene. The rearrangement joins TRBV23-1 to TRBJ2-2; D not resolved. TRBV23-1 is identified as an open reading frame with a role that is uncertain. The CDR3 is made up of 14 amino acids. V dropped 4 bases and J dropped 1 base, with 7 bases sitting between them. The sequenced part of the CDR3 DNA is TGCGCCAGCAGTCTTTCAGGGAACACCGGGGAG. Protein product: CASSLSGNTGE. The complete CDR3 reads CASSLSGNTGELFF.

As regards this clone: The CDR3 is cut off 3 residues early in the read; its end comes from the germline J gene. J is TRBJ1-5 and V is TRBV2; 7 bases map to TRBD1. Germline CDR1 reads SNHLY; CDR2 reads FYNNEI. This CDR3 is built from 14 residues. V was clipped by 5 bases and J by 2 bases; unmatched bases: 3. CDR3 bases read: TGTGCCAGCAGTCTAGGACAGGGCAATCAGCCC. This gives the protein CASSLGQGNQP. In full, the CDR3 is CASSLGQGNQPQHF. Variable domain in full (rest from reference TRBV2 and TRBJ1-5): EPEVTQTPSHQVTQMGQEVILRCVPISNHLYFYWYRQILGQKVEFLVSFYNNEISEKSEIFDDQFSVERPDGSNFTLKIRSTKLEDSAMYFCASSLGQGNQPQHFGDGTRLSIL.

Regarding this clone: The DNA ends 3 residues before the CDR3 does, and the rest of the CDR3 is filled in from the germline J gene. The chain recombines TRBV5-4 with TRBJ1-1, with D uncertain. Germline V gene lookup returns CDR1 SGHNT and CDR2 YYREEE (reference sequence). CDR3 size: 12 residues. The CDR3 region is CASSLDQAGAFF. The CDR3 DNA, read in part, is TGTGCCAGCAGCTTGGACCAGGCTGGA. The complete variable domain, with remaining parts taken from reference TRBV5-4 and TRBJ1-1, reads ETGVTQSPTHLIKTRGQQVTLRCSSQSGHNTVSWYQQALGQGPQFIFQYYREEENGRGNFPPRFSGLQFPNYSSELNVNALELDDSALYLCASSLDQAGAFFGQGTRLTVV.

As regards this clone: The read is 3 residues too short to cover the CDR3 end, so that end is filled in from the germline J gene. V gene TRBV5-8 combines with J gene TRBJ2-3; D gene uncertain. Trimming cost V 1 base and J 0 bases, with 9 bases left between them. CDR1 SGHTS and CDR2 YDEGEE come from the germline V gene. This CDR3 has 15 residues. This CDR3 is CASSLHVTSTDTQYF. Incomplete CDR3 DNA: TGTGCCAGCAGCTTGCATGTAACTAGCACAGATACG.

A remark on this clone: From the germline J gene comes the end of the CDR3, since the read stops 3 residues before it. The J gene is TRBJ1-1, the V gene TRBV5-1; D is possibly TRBD1 (6 bases). CDR1 and CDR2 (germline): SGHRS, YFSETQ. The CDR3 loop spans 15 amino acids. V lost 1 base and J 0 bases, leaving 10 bases between the germline ends. Incomplete CDR3 DNA: TGCGCCAGCAGCTTGCGGGACACCCTGAACACTGAA. Amino acid sequence: CASSLRDTLNTE. The entire CDR3 protein reads CASSLRDTLNTEAFF.

A remark on this clone: The read falls 3 residues short of the CDR3 end, and the missing part is taken from the germline J gene. The rearrangement links TRBV2 to TRBJ2-4, with D possibly TRBD2 on 5 matching bases. CDR3 size: 14 residues. Per the germline V gene, CDR1 is SNHLY and CDR2 is FYNNEI. The ends were cut back, 1 base at V and 2 bases at J, with 6 bases in the middle. The CDR3 protein is CASSEGGSKNIQYF. The part of the CDR3 DNA that was read is TGTGCCAGCAGTGAAGGAGGGTCCAAAAACATT.